A single sample gave rise to the 5 T cell receptor beta chains below, sequenced in a study of OX40 agonist ivuxolimab in advanced cancers. Generated by immunoSEQ multiplex PCR, the TCRdb table keeps only in-frame clones and is missing some. The repertoire includes around 67,000 clones, 84% of them detected once, and approximately 8% sits in the top ten. The input for sequencing was CD4+ or CD8+ T cells sorted from blood, taken in a trial of the OX40 agonist ivuxolimab. The receptors derive from an adult with an advanced solid tumor such as melanoma, head and neck, liver or kidney cancer.

The chain uses TRBV7-8 and TRBJ2-1, with 9 bases lining up with TRBD2. This CDR3 contains 15 residues. V lost 3 bases to trimming and J lost 3 bases; unmatched junction nucleotides: 3. CDR1 SGHVS and CDR2 FQNEAQ come from the germline V gene. CDR3 in amino acids: CASSLREGLYNEQFF. The CDR3 DNA sequence: TGTGCCAGCAGCTTGCGGGAGGGCCTCTACAATGAGCAGTTCTTC.

The genes are TRBV2 and TRBJ1-1; D may be TRBD1 (6 bases). In germline, CDR1 is SNHLY, CDR2 FYNNEI. This CDR3 spans 14 amino acids. Between the trimmed V and J ends, which lost 8 bases and 1 base, there was a span of 14 bases. The CDR3 region is CASGSRTANTEAFF. CDR3 DNA sequence: TGTGCCAGCGGGTCCCGGACAGCGAACACTGAAGCTTTCTTT.

The rearrangement uses TRBV30 and TRBJ2-7; 11 bases map to TRBD2. Trimming took 2 bases from V and 4 from J; bases not matched to a gene: 7. The length of the CDR3 is 15 residues. Germline V CDR1 and CDR2: GTSNPN, SVGIG (reference sequence). CDR3 residues: CAWSPSGLAVYEQYF. CDR3 bases: TGTGCCTGGAGTCCCTCGGGACTAGCGGTTTACGAGCAGTACTTC.

The rearrangement joins TRBV19 to TRBJ1-4, with D possibly being TRBD1 (6 bases). The CDR3 sequence is 15 residues long. Germline V gene lookup returns CDR1 LNHDA and CDR2 SQIVND (reference sequence). Trimming took 6 bases from V and 5 from J, leaving 16 bases between them. The CDR3 bases are TGTGCCAGTAGAGGGGGAGGCAGGGGAAATGAAAAACTGTTTTTT. Translation gives CASRGGGRGNEKLFF. Filled out from reference TRBV19 and TRBJ1-4, the complete variable domain reads DGGITQSPKYLFRKEGQNVTLSCEQNLNHDAMYWYRQDPGQGLRLIYYSQIVNDFQKGDIAEGYSVSREKKESFPLTVTSAQKNPTAFYLCASRGGGRGNEKLFFGSGTQLSVL.

This clone was recorded only once. The chain links TRBV5-8 to TRBJ1-1, with no clear D. The germline gives CDR1 SGHTS, CDR2 YDEGEE. The CDR3 extends over 14 amino acids. Trimming shortened V by 0 bases and J by 4 bases, and 10 bases separated the two germline ends. CDR3 coding DNA: TGTGCCAGCAGCTTGGGTGGGTTGGTCACTGAAGCTTTCTTT. This translates into CASSLGGLVTEAFF.